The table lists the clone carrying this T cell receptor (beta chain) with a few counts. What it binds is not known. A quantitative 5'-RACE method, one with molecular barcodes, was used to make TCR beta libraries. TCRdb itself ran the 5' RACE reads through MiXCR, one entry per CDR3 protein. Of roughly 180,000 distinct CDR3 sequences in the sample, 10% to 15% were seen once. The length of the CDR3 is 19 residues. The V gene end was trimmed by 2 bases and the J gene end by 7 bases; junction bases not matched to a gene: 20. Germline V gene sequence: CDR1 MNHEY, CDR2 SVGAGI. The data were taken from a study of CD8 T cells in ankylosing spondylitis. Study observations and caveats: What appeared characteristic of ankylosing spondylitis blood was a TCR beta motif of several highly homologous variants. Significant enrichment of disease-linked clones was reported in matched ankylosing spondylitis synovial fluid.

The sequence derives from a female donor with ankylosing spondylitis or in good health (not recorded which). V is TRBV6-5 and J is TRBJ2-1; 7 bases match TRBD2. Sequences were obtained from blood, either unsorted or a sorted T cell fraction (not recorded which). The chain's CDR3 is CASSYTKSTGGQLGNEQFF. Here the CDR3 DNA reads TGTGCCAGCAGTTACACCAAAAGTACGGGGGGTCAACTAGGAAATGAGCAGTTCTTC.